The 16 T cell receptor beta chains listed next were all sequenced from one sample in a study of T cell responses to AZD1222 COVID-19 vaccine. Clones were read by immunoSEQ multiplex PCR, and TCRdb kept only the in-frame ones, dropping some. The sample gives 150,000 to 200,000 clones, 85% to 90% of which show up once; 5% to 7.5% is in the top ten. Sequenced here: peripheral blood, sampled on day 0 of AZD1222 vaccination. The receptors stem from an adult in good health.

The chain combines TRBV5-1 with TRBJ2-3; tentatively, D is TRBD2 (6 bases). This CDR3 has 15 amino acids. CDR1 and CDR2 (germline): SGHRS, YFSETQ. V dropped 4 bases and J dropped 1 base, with 13 bases sitting between them. CDR3 in amino acids: CASSPGVSGTDTQYF. DNA for the CDR3: TGCGCCAGCAGCCCGGGGGTCTCAGGCACAGATACGCAGTATTTT. The whole variable domain, remainder taken from reference TRBV5-1 and TRBJ2-3, is KAGVTQTPRYLIKTRGQQVTLSCSPISGHRSVSWYQQTPGQGLQFLFEYFSETQRNKGNFPGRFSGRQFSNSRSEMNVSTLELGDSALYLCASSPGVSGTDTQYFGPGTRLTVL.

This clone was counted a single time. This sequence joins TRBV4-2 and TRBJ2-7, with D perhaps matching TRBD2 (5 bases). Trimming cost V 0 bases and J 5 bases, with 14 bases left between them. This CDR3 contains 15 residues. Germline CDR1 LGHNA, CDR2 YNFKEQ. CDR3 sequence reads: CASSQDLAARDEQYF. The CDR3 DNA sequence: TGTGCCAGCAGCCAAGATTTAGCCGCGCGGGACGAGCAGTACTTC.

The chain uses TRBV6-1 and TRBJ1-2, with a weak D call TRBD1 (5 bases). V was shortened by 2 bases and J by 1 base, with 5 bases between the two germline ends. The length of the CDR3 is 13 residues. Germline V lookup: CDR1 MNHNS, CDR2 SASEGT. DNA of the CDR3: TGTGCCAGCAGTGAACAGGGTAACTATGGCTACACCTTC. This codes for CASSEQGNYGYTF.

DNA for the CDR3: TGCGCCAGCAGCTTGGCGGCGGTCTCTGGAAACACCATATATTTT. Protein product: CASSLAAVSGNTIYF. This sequence joins TRBV5-1 and TRBJ1-3; no firm D call. V was pared by 0 bases and J by 0 bases, with 7 bases between. This CDR3 contains 15 residues. CDR1 is SGHRS, CDR2 YFSETQ, per germline.

The DNA of the CDR3 is TGTGCCAGCAGAATCGGGACAGGGGGCTCTGGAAACACCATATATTTT. This gives the protein CASRIGTGGSGNTIYF. The V gene is TRBV27, the J gene TRBJ1-3; TRBD1 aligns across 11 bases. The CDR3 is 16 residues long. V shed 6 bases, J shed 0 bases, and the junction held 4 bases outside the gene matches. Germline V gene lookup returns CDR1 MNHEY and CDR2 SMNVEV (reference sequence).

The chain employs TRBV5-1 and TRBJ2-7, with D hard to call. Trimming pared 4 bases from V and 4 bases from J, leaving 12 bases between. Germline CDR1 and CDR2: SGHRS and YFSETQ. CDR3 length: 13 amino acids. In nucleotides, the CDR3 is TGCGCCAGCAGCCGCGCAGTAGAGTACGAGCAGTACTTC. It encodes CASSRAVEYEQYF. Using reference TRBV5-1 and TRBJ2-7 for the parts outside the CDR3, the full variable domain is KAGVTQTPRYLIKTRGQQVTLSCSPISGHRSVSWYQQTPGQGLQFLFEYFSETQRNKGNFPGRFSGRQFSNSRSEMNVSTLELGDSALYLCASSRAVEYEQYFGPGTRLTVT.

This chain links TRBV5-4 with TRBJ2-3; D unresolved. The CDR3 loop spans 13 amino acids. From germline, CDR1 is SGHNT and CDR2 YYREEE (reference sequence). V lost 3 bases and J lost 4, with 9 bases in between. The CDR3 DNA sequence: TGTGCCAGCAGCTCCTGGGCCCCAGATACGCAGTATTTT. Encoded protein: CASSSWAPDTQYF.

The genes are TRBV6-5 and TRBJ1-2, with D possibly TRBD1 on 5 matching bases. The germline V gene has CDR1 MNHEY and CDR2 SVGAGI. V dropped 2 bases and J dropped 2 bases, with 12 bases sitting between them. There are 15 residues in the CDR3. The CDR3 loop reads CASSYEETANYGYTF. The CDR3 nucleotides read TGTGCCAGCAGTTACGAAGAGACAGCAAACTATGGCTACACCTTC.

This clone has a single count. The chain is built from TRBV6-2 or TRBV6-3 and TRBJ2-7, with a tentative D call TRBD2 (6 bases). Trimming shortened V by 0 bases and J by 3 bases, and 12 bases separated the two germline ends. This CDR3 spans 15 amino acids. The V gene's germline CDR1 is MNHEY and CDR2 SVGEGT. The CDR3: CASSYSIASVYEQYF. CDR3 in DNA: TGTGCCAGCAGTTACTCGATTGCTAGCGTCTACGAGCAGTACTTC.

The chain combines TRBV10-3 with TRBJ1-3, with D uncertain. V lost 11 bases to trimming and J lost 2 bases, with 7 bases between them. This CDR3 has 11 amino acids. CDR1 ENHRY and CDR2 SYGVKD come from the germline V gene. The CDR3 reads CAARAGNTIYF. CDR3 DNA sequence: TGTGCCGCCCGCGCTGGAAACACCATATATTTT.

The genes are TRBV5-8 and TRBJ1-1; D uncertain. The V end was cut by 3 bases, the J end by 0 bases, with 6 bases between. Germline assignment: CDR1 SGHTS and CDR2 YDEGEE. This CDR3 is built from 13 residues. The CDR3 spells CASSWEMNTEAFF. In nucleotides, the CDR3 is TGTGCCAGCAGCTGGGAAATGAACACTGAAGCTTTCTTT.

This chain connects TRBV19 to TRBJ2-2, with D tentatively TRBD1 (5 bases). Germline V gene lookup returns CDR1 LNHDA and CDR2 SQIVND (reference sequence). This CDR3 has 16 residues. With 6 bases removed from V and 4 bases from J, the gap between germline ends came to 18 bases. CDR3 region: CASRETAAGSTGELFF. CDR3 coding DNA: TGTGCCAGTAGGGAGACAGCCGCTGGAAGCACCGGGGAGCTGTTTTTT.

The chain is built from TRBV29-1 and TRBJ1-5; the match to TRBD1 covers 10 bases. V shed 6 bases, J shed 7 bases, and the junction held 3 bases outside the gene matches. Germline CDR1 is SQVTM and CDR2 is ANQGSEA. The CDR3 has 12 amino acids. The CDR3 sequence is CSVRTGGQPQHF. The CDR3 DNA follows: TGCAGCGTCCGGACAGGGGGACAGCCCCAGCATTTT.

The chain employs TRBV19 and TRBJ1-3; TRBD1 might be the D (5 bases). The CDR3 length is 15 residues. Germline CDR1 reads LNHDA; CDR2 reads SQIVND (reference sequence). V lost 2 bases to trimming and J lost 4 bases, with 12 bases between them. This CDR3 reads CASSIIWGAGNTIYF. The CDR3 DNA reads TGTGCCAGTAGTATAATCTGGGGCGCCGGAAACACCATATATTTT.

With respect to this clone: Mismatch with germline at one junction end may stem from a read error. As DNA, the CDR3 is TGTGCCAGCAGTGAGTCCTATAGCTACACCTTC. It yields the protein CASSESYSYTF. The genes are TRBV25-1 and TRBJ1-2; the D is unclear. Germline V gene data show CDR1 as MGHDK and CDR2 as SYGVNS. The CDR3 totals 11 residues.

This chain uses TRBV19 with TRBJ2-2; tentative D call: TRBD1 (6 bases). Germline CDR1 and CDR2: LNHDA and SQIVND (reference sequence). Trimming stripped 7 bases from V and 5 bases from J, with 20 bases between. The CDR3 consists of 16 residues. The CDR3 loop reads CASISVGTGLTGELFF. The CDR3 DNA reads TGTGCCAGTATCTCGGTGGGTACAGGGTTAACCGGGGAGCTGTTTTTT.